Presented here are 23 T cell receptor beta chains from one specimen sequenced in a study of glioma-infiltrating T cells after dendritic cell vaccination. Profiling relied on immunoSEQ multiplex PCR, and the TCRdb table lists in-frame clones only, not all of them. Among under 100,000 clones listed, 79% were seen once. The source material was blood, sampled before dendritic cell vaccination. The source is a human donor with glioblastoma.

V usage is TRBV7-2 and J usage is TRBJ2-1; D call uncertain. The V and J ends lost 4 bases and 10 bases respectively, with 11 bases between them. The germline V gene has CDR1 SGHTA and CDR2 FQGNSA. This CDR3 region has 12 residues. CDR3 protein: CASSYAGHEQFF. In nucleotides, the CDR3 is TGTGCCAGCAGCTATGCAGGTCACGAGCAGTTCTTC.

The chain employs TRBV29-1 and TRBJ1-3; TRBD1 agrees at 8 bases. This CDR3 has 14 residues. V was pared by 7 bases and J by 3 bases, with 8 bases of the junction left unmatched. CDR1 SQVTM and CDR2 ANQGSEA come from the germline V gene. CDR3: CSGTGGFFGNTIYF. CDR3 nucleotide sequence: TGCAGCGGTACAGGGGGGTTCTTTGGAAACACCATATATTTT.

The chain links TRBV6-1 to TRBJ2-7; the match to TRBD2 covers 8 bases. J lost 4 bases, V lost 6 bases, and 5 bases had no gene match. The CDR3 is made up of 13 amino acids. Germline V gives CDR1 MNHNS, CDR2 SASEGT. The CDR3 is CASRLGLVYEQYF. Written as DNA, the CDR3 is TGTGCCAGCAGGTTGGGACTAGTGTACGAGCAGTACTTC.

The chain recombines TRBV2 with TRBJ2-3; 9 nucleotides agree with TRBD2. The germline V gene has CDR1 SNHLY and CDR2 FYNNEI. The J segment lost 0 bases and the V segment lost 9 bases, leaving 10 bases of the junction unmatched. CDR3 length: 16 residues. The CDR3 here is CARRLADYNSTDTQYF. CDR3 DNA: TGTGCCAGAAGACTAGCGGATTATAACAGCACAGATACGCAGTATTTT.

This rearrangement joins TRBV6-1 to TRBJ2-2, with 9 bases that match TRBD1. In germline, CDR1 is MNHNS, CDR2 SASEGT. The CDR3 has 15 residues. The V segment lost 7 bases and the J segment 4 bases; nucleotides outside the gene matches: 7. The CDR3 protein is CASILTGGGTGELFF. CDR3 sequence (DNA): TGTGCCAGCATCCTGACAGGGGGAGGCACCGGGGAGCTGTTTTTT.

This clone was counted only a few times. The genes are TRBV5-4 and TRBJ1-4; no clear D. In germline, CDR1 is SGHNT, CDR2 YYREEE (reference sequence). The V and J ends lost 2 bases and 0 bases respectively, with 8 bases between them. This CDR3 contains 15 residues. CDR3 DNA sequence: TGTGCCAGCAGCTTTTTACCTACAACTAATGAAAAACTGTTTTTT. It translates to CASSFLPTTNEKLFF.

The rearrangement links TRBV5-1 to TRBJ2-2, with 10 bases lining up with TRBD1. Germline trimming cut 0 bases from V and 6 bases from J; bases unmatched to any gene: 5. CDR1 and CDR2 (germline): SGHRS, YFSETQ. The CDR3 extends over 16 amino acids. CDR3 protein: CASSLDGTGVPGELFF. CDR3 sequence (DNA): TGCGCCAGCAGCTTGGATGGGACAGGGGTGCCCGGGGAGCTGTTTTTT.

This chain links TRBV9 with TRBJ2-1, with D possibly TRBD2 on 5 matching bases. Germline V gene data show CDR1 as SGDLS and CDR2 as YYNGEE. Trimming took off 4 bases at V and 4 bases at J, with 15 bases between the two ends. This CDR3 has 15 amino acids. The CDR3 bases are TGTGCCAGCAGCCCCGCTGGAGGAAGGTACAATGAGCAGTTCTTC. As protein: CASSPAGGRYNEQFF.

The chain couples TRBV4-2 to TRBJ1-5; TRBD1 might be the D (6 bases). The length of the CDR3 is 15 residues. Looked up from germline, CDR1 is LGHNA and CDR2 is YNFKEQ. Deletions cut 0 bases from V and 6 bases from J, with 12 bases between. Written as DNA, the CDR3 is TGTGCCAGCAGCCAAGACGAGGGAGGGGGTCAGCCCCAGCATTTT. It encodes CASSQDEGGGQPQHF.

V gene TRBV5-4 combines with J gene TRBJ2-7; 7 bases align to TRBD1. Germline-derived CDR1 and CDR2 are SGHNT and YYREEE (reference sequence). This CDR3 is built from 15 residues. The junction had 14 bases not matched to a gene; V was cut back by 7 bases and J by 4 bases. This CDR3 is CASSRQGGMDYEQYF. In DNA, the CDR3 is TGTGCCAGCTCCCGACAGGGTGGGATGGATTACGAGCAGTACTTC.

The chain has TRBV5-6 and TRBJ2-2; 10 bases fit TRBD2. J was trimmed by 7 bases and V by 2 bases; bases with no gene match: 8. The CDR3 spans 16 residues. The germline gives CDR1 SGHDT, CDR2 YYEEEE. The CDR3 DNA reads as TGTGCCAGCAGCTTAAAAGCGGGGGGGCGAATCGGGGAGCTGTTTTTT. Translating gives CASSLKAGGRIGELFF.

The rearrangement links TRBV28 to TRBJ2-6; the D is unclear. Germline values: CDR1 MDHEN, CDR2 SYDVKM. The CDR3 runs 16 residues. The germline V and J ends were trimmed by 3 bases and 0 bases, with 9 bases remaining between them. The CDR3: CASSFNIGSGANVLTF. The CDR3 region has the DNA TGTGCCAGCAGTTTTAACATTGGCTCTGGGGCCAACGTCCTGACTTTC. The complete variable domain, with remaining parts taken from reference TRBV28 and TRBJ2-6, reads DVKVTQSSRYLVKRTGEKVFLECVQDMDHENMFWYRQDPGLGLRLIYFSYDVKMKEKGDIPEGYSVSREKKERFSLILESASTNQTSMYLCASSFNIGSGANVLTFGAGSRLTVL.

The DNA of the CDR3 is TGTGCCAGCAGTCCCCGGGACAGGGGGCGATTGTACTTC. This encodes CASSPRDRGRLYF. V usage is TRBV2 and J usage is TRBJ2-4; TRBD1 matches at 12 bases. The CDR3 contains 13 residues. The germline V gene encodes CDR1 SNHLY and CDR2 FYNNEI. Germline trimming cut 5 bases from V and 15 bases from J; bases unmatched to any gene: 8.

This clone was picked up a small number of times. Here the CDR3 DNA reads TGTGCCAGCACTCCCCCGGGACAGGGGTATGAAAAACTGTTTTTT. It specifies CASTPPGQGYEKLFF. The chain is built from TRBV6-1 and TRBJ1-4, with TRBD1 matching over 10 bases. This CDR3 is 15 amino acids long. With V trimmed by 7 bases and J by 6 bases, 8 bases remained unmatched. Germline loops: CDR1 MNHNS, CDR2 SASEGT.

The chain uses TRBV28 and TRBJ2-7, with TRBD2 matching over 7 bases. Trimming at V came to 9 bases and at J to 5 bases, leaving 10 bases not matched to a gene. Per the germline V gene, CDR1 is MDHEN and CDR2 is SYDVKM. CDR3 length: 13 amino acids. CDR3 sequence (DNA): TGTGCCAGGCTATCCGGGACTAATCACGAGCAGTACTTC. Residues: CARLSGTNHEQYF.

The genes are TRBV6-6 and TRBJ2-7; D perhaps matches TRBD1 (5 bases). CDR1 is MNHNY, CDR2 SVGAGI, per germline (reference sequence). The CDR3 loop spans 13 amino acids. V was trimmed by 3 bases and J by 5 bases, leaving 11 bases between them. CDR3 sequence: CASSYPGIDEQYF. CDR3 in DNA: TGTGCCAGCAGTTATCCAGGGATCGACGAGCAGTACTTC.

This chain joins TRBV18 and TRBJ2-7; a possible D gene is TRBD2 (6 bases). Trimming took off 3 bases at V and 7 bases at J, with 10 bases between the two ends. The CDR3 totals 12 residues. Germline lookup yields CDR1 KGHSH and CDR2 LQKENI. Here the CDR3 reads CASSPLGGEQYF. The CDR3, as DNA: TGTGCCAGCTCACCGTTGGGGGGAGAGCAGTACTTC.

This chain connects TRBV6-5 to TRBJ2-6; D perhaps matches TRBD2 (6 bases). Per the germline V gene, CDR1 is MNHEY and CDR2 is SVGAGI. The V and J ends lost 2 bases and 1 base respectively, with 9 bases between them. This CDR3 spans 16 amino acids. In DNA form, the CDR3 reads TGTGCCAGCAGTTACGGCGGGAATTCTGGGGCCAACGTCCTGACTTTC. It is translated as CASSYGGNSGANVLTF.

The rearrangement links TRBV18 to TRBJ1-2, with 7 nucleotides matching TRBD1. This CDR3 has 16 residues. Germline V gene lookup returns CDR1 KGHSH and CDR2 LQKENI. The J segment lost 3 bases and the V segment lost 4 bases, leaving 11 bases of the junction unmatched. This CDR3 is CASSRAGGGPHYGYTF. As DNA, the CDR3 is TGTGCCAGCTCACGGGCAGGGGGTGGCCCCCACTATGGCTACACCTTC. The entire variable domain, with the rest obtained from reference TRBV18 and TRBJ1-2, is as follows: NAGVMQNPRHLVRRRGQEARLRCSPMKGHSHVYWYRQLPEEGLKFMVYLQKENIIDESGMPKERFSAEFPKEGPSILRIQQVVRGDSAAYFCASSRAGGGPHYGYTFGSGTRLTVV.

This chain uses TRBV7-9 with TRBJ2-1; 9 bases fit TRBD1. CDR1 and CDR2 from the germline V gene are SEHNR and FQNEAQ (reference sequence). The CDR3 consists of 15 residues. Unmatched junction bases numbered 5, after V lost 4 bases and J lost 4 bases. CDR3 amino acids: CASSSTGGVYNEQFF. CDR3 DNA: TGTGCCAGCAGCTCCACAGGGGGCGTTTACAATGAGCAGTTCTTC.

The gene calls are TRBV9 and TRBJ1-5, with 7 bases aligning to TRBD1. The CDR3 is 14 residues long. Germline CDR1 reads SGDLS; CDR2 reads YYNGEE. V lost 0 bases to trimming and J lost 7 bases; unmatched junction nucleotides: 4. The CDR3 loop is CASSVGQGGQPQHF. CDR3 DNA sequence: TGTGCCAGCAGCGTAGGACAGGGCGGACAGCCCCAGCATTTT.

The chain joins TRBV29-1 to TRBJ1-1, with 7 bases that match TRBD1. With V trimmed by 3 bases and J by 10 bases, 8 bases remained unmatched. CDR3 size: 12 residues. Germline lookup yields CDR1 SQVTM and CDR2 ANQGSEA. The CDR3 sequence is CSVDHRGEGAFF. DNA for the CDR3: TGCAGCGTTGATCACAGGGGAGAGGGAGCTTTCTTT.

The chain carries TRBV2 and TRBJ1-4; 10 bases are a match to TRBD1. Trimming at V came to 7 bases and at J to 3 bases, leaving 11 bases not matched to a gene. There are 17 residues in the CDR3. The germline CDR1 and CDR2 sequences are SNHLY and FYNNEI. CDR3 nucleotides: TGTGCCAGCATTAGGGACAGGGGCTCGATTGCTAATGAAAAACTGTTTTTT. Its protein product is CASIRDRGSIANEKLFF. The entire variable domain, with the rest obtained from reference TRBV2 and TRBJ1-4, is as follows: EPEVTQTPSHQVTQMGQEVILRCVPISNHLYFYWYRQILGQKVEFLVSFYNNEISEKSEIFDDQFSVERPDGSNFTLKIRSTKLEDSAMYFCASIRDRGSIANEKLFFGSGTQLSVL.